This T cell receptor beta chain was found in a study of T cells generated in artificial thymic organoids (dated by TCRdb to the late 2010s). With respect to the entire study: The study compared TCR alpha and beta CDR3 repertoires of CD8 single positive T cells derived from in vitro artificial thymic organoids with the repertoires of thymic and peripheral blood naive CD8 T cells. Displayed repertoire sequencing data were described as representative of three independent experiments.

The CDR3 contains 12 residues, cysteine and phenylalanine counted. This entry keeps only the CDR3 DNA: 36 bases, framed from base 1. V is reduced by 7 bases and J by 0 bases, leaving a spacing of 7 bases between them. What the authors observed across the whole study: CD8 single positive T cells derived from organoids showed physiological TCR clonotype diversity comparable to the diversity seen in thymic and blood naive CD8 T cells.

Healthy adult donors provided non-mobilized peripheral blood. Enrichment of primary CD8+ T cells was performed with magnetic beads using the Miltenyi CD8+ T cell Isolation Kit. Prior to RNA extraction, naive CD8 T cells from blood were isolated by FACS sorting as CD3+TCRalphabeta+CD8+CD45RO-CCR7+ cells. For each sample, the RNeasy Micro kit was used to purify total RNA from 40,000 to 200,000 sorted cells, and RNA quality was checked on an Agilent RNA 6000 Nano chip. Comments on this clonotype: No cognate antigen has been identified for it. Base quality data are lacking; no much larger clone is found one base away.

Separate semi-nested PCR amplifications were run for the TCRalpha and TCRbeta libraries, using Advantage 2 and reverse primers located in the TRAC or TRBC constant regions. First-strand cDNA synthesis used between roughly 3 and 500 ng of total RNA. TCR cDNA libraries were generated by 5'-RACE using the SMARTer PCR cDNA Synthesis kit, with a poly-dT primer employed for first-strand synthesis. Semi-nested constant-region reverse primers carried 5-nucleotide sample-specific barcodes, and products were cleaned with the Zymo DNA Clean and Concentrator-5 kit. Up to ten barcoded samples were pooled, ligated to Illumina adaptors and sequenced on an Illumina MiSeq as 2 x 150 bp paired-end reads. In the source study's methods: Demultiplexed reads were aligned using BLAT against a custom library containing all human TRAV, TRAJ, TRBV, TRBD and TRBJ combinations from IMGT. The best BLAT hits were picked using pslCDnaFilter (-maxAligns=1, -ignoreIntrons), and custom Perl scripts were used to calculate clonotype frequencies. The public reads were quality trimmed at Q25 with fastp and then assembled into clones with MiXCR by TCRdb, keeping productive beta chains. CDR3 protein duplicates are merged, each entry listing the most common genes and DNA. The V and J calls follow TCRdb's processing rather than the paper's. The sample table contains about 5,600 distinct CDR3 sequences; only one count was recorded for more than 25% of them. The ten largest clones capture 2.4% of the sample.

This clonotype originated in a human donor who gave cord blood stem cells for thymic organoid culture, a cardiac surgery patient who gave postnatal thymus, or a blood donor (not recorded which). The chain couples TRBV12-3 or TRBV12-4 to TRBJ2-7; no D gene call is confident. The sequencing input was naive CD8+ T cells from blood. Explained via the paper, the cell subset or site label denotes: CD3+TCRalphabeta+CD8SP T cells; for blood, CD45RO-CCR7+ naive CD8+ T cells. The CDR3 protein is CASKTSSYEQYF. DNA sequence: TGTGCCAGCAAGACAAGCTCCTACGAGCAGTACTTC.